This T cell receptor beta chain was captured in a study of radiotherapy plus CTLA-4 blockade in lung cancer. Overall study findings and caveats: Interferon-beta, together with early blood T cell clone dynamics, reportedly best predicted response.

With ipilimumab providing CTLA-4 blockade, focal radiation was administered to patients who had chemo-refractory metastatic non-small-cell lung cancer. As to this clone: Antigen specificity is unknown.

Clones were read by immunoSEQ multiplex PCR, and TCRdb kept only the in-frame ones, dropping some. This table has 30,000 to 40,000 clones, roughly three quarters appearing once. Here the sequenced sample was peripheral blood, taken from a patient treated with radiotherapy plus ipilimumab. This clonotype was sampled from a human donor with non-small cell lung cancer whose response to radiotherapy plus ipilimumab could not be evaluated.

CDR3 sequence reads: CASSFGQNYGYTF. The CDR3, as DNA: TGTGCCAGCAGTTTTGGTCAGAACTATGGCTACACCTTC. The chain carries TRBV28 and TRBJ1-2; D remains ambiguous. This CDR3 region has 13 residues. Deletions cut 3 bases from V and 2 bases from J, with 7 bases between. Per the germline V gene, CDR1 is MDHEN and CDR2 is SYDVKM.